This is a list of T cell receptor beta chains from one sample in a study of control samples from healthy donors and cancer patients. Some clones are missing from TCRdb's copy, which holds only in-frame ones; the method was immunoSEQ multiplex PCR. This table holds 190,000 or so clones, just under 95% found once. The sample comprised blood. The receptors stem from a man younger than 35 in good health. Both conserved end residues are part of each CDR3. The D gene is left open where the match is weak. Rows give clone size only sometimes, using once, few, many, or a class for an expanded clone.

>TRBV18|TRBJ1-2|-|-
CASSPGQNYGYTF
TGTGCCAGCTCACCAGGACAGAACTATGGCTACACCTTC
>TRBV27|TRBJ1-1|-|-
CASAKGTGTEAFF
TGTGCCAGCGCAAAAGGGACCGGGACTGAAGCTTTCTTT
>TRBV4-1|TRBJ1-5|-|-
CASSQERKVQPQHF
TGCGCCAGCAGCCAAGAGAGAAAGGTTCAGCCCCAGCATTTT
>TRBV3-1/TRBV3-2|TRBJ1-1|TRBD1|-
CASSLSGQGMNTEAFF
TGTGCCAGCAGCCTAAGCGGACAGGGGATGAACACTGAAGCTTTCTTT
>TRBV2|TRBJ2-7|TRBD1|-
CASARDRNLDEQYF
TGTGCCAGCGCCAGGGACAGAAATCTCGACGAGCAGTACTTC
>TRBV5-5|TRBJ1-6|-|-
CASSLTGPQGNSPLHF
TGTGCCAGCAGCTTGACGGGACCCCAAGGGAATTCACCCCTCCACTTT
>TRBV30|TRBJ2-5|-|-
CAWTDRETQYF
TGTGCCTGGACAGATAGGGAGACCCAGTACTTC
>TRBV30|TRBJ2-7|-|-
CAWSGGIKDEQYF
TGTGCCTGGAGTGGGGGGATTAAGGACGAGCAGTACTTC
>TRBV18|TRBJ2-7|-|-
CASSLRTEVAEQYF
TGTGCCAGCTCACTCCGGACAGAGGTGGCCGAGCAGTACTTC
>TRBV19|TRBJ2-2|-|-
CASEGVTGELFF
TGTGCCAGTGAGGGAGTCACCGGGGAGCTGTTTTTT
>TRBV7-9|TRBJ1-2|-|-
CASSRLQGTEGYTF
TGTGCCAGCAGCCGACTACAGGGTACAGAGGGCTACACCTTC
>TRBV2|TRBJ2-2|-|-
CASRKDGNTGELFF
TGTGCCAGCAGAAAAGACGGGAACACCGGGGAGCTGTTTTTT
>TRBV5-1|TRBJ1-1|-|-
CASSLLQGPADTEAFF
TGCGCCAGCAGCTTACTGCAGGGCCCAGCGGACACTGAAGCTTTCTTT
>TRBV9|TRBJ1-1|TRBD1|-
CASSERTGMNTEAFF
TGTGCCAGCAGCGAAAGGACAGGGATGAACACTGAAGCTTTCTTT
>TRBV5-1|TRBJ2-1|-|-
CASSLSGLNEQFF
TGCGCCAGCAGCTTGTCAGGGCTAAATGAGCAGTTCTTC
>TRBV7-9|TRBJ1-2|-|few
CASAWGVTDYGYTF
TGTGCTTCTGCTTGGGGCGTAACGGACTATGGCTACACCTTC
>TRBV18|TRBJ1-1|TRBD1|-
CASSLGTVNTEAFF
TGTGCCAGCTCACTCGGGACAGTGAACACTGAAGCTTTCTTT
>TRBV6-5|TRBJ1-2|TRBD1|-
CASRMTGPYGYTF
TGTGCCAGCAGAATGACAGGGCCATATGGCTACACCTTC
>TRBV7-3|TRBJ2-1|-|-
CASSPNPDNEQFF
TGTGCCAGCAGCCCCAATCCAGACAATGAGCAGTTCTTC
>TRBV5-1|TRBJ1-2|-|-
CASSLAGQDYGYTF
TGCGCCAGCAGCTTGGCCGGGCAAGACTATGGCTACACCTTC
>TRBV5-1|TRBJ2-1|-|-
CASSLNGISYNEQFF
TGCGCCAGCAGCTTGAACGGAATCTCCTACAATGAGCAGTTCTTC
>TRBV10-3|TRBJ1-2|-|-
CAIREESYTF
TGTGCCATCAGGGAGGAAAGCTACACCTTC
>TRBV5-1|TRBJ2-5|-|-
CASSWGGEETQYF
TGCGCCAGCAGCTGGGGCGGTGAAGAGACCCAGTACTTC
>TRBV6-5|TRBJ2-5|TRBD1|-
CASRDRTQETQYF
TGTGCCAGCAGGGACAGGACCCAAGAGACCCAGTACTTC
>TRBV18|TRBJ2-2|-|-
CASSPPIAEHTGELFF
TGTGCCAGCTCACCACCTATAGCAGAGCACACCGGGGAGCTGTTTTTT
>TRBV27|TRBJ2-3|TRBD2|-
CASSLSAGLARDTQYF
TGTGCCAGCAGTTTATCGGCCGGACTAGCTCGCGATACGCAGTATTTT
>TRBV20-1|TRBJ2-3|-|-
CSGANTDTQYF
TGCAGTGGAGCGAATACAGATACGCAGTATTTT